Listed here are 5 T cell receptor beta chains from one sample, sequenced in a study of immune cell composition in non-small cell lung cancer. Sequencing was performed with immunoSEQ multiplex PCR; in TCRdb, only in-frame clones are kept and a portion is missing. The sample yields 14,000 or so clones, 81% seen once. Input material: lung tumor tissue. The receptors come from a human donor with non-small cell lung cancer.

The chain carries TRBV5-6 and TRBJ2-1; D is unclear. Per the germline V gene, CDR1 is SGHDT and CDR2 is YYEEEE. Trimming shortened V by 2 bases and J by 0 bases, and 12 bases separated the two germline ends. The CDR3 is 16 residues long. The chain's CDR3 is CASSFRAGGSYNEQFF. The DNA of the CDR3 is TGTGCCAGCAGCTTCCGTGCCGGCGGCTCCTACAATGAGCAGTTCTTC.

The J gene is TRBJ2-5, the V gene TRBV7-9; D is undetermined. The germline V and J ends were trimmed by 2 bases and 1 base, with 8 bases remaining between them. This CDR3 contains 14 residues. Germline values: CDR1 SEHNR, CDR2 FQNEAQ (reference sequence). The CDR3 bases are TGTGCCAGCAGCTTAAAGGGCCTCCAAGAGACCCAGTACTTC. Translating gives CASSLKGLQETQYF. Full variable domain (missing parts from reference TRBV7-9 and TRBJ2-5): DTGVSQNPRHKITKRGQNVTFRCDPISEHNRLYWYRQTLGQGPEFLTYFQNEAQLEKSRLLSDRFSAERPKGSFSTLEIQRTEQGDSAMYLCASSLKGLQETQYFGPGTRLLVL.

The rearrangement uses TRBV11-3 and TRBJ2-3, with 14 bases matching TRBD2. The CDR3 runs to 16 residues. V lost 4 bases to trimming and J lost 6 bases; unmatched junction nucleotides: 6. Germline CDR1 SGHNT, CDR2 YENEEA. The CDR3 region is CASSSLGLAGADTQYF. Written as DNA, the CDR3 is TGTGCCAGCAGCTCCTTGGGACTAGCGGGAGCTGATACGCAGTATTTT.

The rearrangement joins TRBV7-9 to TRBJ2-1, with D tentatively TRBD2 (5 bases). Germline V gene data show CDR1 as SEHNR and CDR2 as FQNEAQ (reference sequence). There are 14 residues in the CDR3. V was cut by 0 bases and J by 7 bases, with 10 bases left in between. The CDR3 DNA follows: TGTGCCAGCAGCTTAGCGGAGCGGATAAATGAGCAGTTCTTC. Protein sequence: CASSLAERINEQFF.

The V call is TRBV28, the J call TRBJ2-3; 9 bases line up with TRBD1. The CDR3 loop spans 15 amino acids. Germline assignment: CDR1 MDHEN and CDR2 SYDVKM. Germline trimming cut 7 bases from V and 2 bases from J; bases unmatched to any gene: 7. CDR3 coding DNA: TGTGCCAGCACAGGGACAGGGACCGTCACAGATACGCAGTATTTT. As protein: CASTGTGTVTDTQYF.